One and the same sample provided the 20 T cell receptor beta chains below, sequenced in a study of molecular identifiers for immune sequencing clone quantification. TCRdb independently ran MiXCR on the PCR reads; one entry per CDR3 protein. In the table there are about half a million distinct CDR3 sequences, roughly 24% of which are singletons. What was sequenced was naive CD8+ T cells from blood, with Jurkat cell RNA spiked in. The sample's subset: FACS-sorted CD8+CD4-CCR7+CD45RA+ naive T cells. These receptors came from a human donor in good health. Some libraries in this study had Jurkat cell RNA spiked in.

The chain recombines TRBV30 with TRBJ1-1; tentatively, D is TRBD1 (6 bases). The CDR3 runs 12 residues. Germline V gene data show CDR1 as GTSNPN and CDR2 as SVGIG (reference sequence). The ends were cut back, 5 bases at V and 7 bases at J, with 14 bases in the middle. The CDR3 reads CAWSPTGSEAFF. The CDR3, as DNA: TGTGCCTGGTCCCCAACAGGGAGTGAAGCTTTCTTT.

This clonotype showed up many times. The chain links TRBV7-9 to TRBJ1-1; D is uncertain. This CDR3 spans 14 amino acids. V was clipped by 5 bases and J by 3 bases, with 13 bases between them. Per germline, CDR1 SEHNR and CDR2 FQNEAQ (reference sequence). The CDR3 bases are TGTGCCAGCAGCCACCTGCTGGCGTACACTGAAGCTTTCTTT. It codes for CASSHLLAYTEAFF.

The V call is TRBV28, the J call TRBJ2-5; D unresolved. This CDR3 contains 14 residues. Between the trimmed V and J ends, which lost 5 bases and 4 bases, there was a span of 14 bases. Per germline, CDR1 MDHEN and CDR2 SYDVKM. CDR3 nucleotides: TGTGCCAGCAGTATCCGTGGGTCCAGAGAGACCCAGTACTTC. Protein: CASSIRGSRETQYF.

This clonotype was counted many times. The V gene is TRBV6-5, the J gene TRBJ1-1, with 10 bases aligning to TRBD1. The junction had 8 bases not matched to a gene; V was cut back by 6 bases and J by 10 bases. The germline V gene encodes CDR1 MNHEY and CDR2 SVGAGI. The length of the CDR3 is 13 residues. This CDR3 is CASSGQGGFVAFF. The CDR3 nucleotides read TGTGCCAGCAGCGGACAGGGGGGGTTTGTAGCTTTCTTT.

This chain uses TRBV19 with TRBJ1-1, with 7 bases that match TRBD1. The CDR3 length is 13 residues. The V gene's germline CDR1 is LNHDA and CDR2 SQIVND (reference sequence). V shed 5 bases and J 7 bases; nucleotides not matched to a gene: 7. CDR3 nucleotide sequence: TGTGCCAGTAGTGACGGGGACAGCCTTGAAGCTTTCTTT. Translated, it gives CASSDGDSLEAFF. The full variable domain, its missing parts supplied by reference TRBV19 and TRBJ1-1, is DGGITQSPKYLFRKEGQNVTLSCEQNLNHDAMYWYRQDPGQGLRLIYYSQIVNDFQKGDIAEGYSVSREKKESFPLTVTSAQKNPTAFYLCASSDGDSLEAFFGQGTRLTVV.

This clonotype has more than one count but fewer than ten. The chain has TRBV12-3 or TRBV12-4 and TRBJ1-2, with 8 positions matching TRBD1. V shed 5 bases and J 7 bases; nucleotides not matched to a gene: 9. The CDR3 extends over 14 amino acids. CDR3: CASSTYQGASGYTF. The CDR3 bases are TGTGCCAGCAGTACGTATCAGGGGGCTTCTGGCTACACCTTC.

In the case of this clonotype: A much bigger clone sits one base away, suggesting this may be a read error. The CDR3 here is CASTPGGSLAAQYF. CDR3 nucleotide sequence: TGTGCCAGCACTCCCGGCGGGAGTCTGGCCGCGCAGTACTTC. The rearrangement links TRBV6-5 to TRBJ2-7; 7 bases are shared with TRBD2. Germline trimming cut 7 bases from V and 9 bases from J; bases unmatched to any gene: 15. The CDR3 loop spans 14 amino acids. Germline V gene lookup returns CDR1 MNHEY and CDR2 SVGAGI.

V gene TRBV27 combines with J gene TRBJ2-1; D not certain. This CDR3 contains 18 residues. Germline V gene sequence: CDR1 MNHEY, CDR2 SMNVEV (reference sequence). Trimming removed 6 bases from V and 9 bases from J, with 30 bases in between. Written as DNA, the CDR3 is TGTGCCAGCAGCCTTAATCGCCTCCCTAGTGACCGACTGGCTGAGCAGTTCTTC. Translated: CASSLNRLPSDRLAEQFF.

This clonotype was picked up many times. The chain recombines TRBV7-9 with TRBJ2-3; perhaps TRBD2 as D (6 bases). The CDR3 covers 17 residues. The ends were cut back, 6 bases at V and 1 base at J, with 20 bases in the middle. The germline V gene has CDR1 SEHNR and CDR2 FQNEAQ (reference sequence). CDR3 residues: CASSLESRGFGTDTQYF. The CDR3 bases are TGTGCCAGCAGTCTAGAGTCGCGGGGATTTGGCACAGATACGCAGTATTTT.

In its sample, this clonotype was seen many times. This rearrangement joins TRBV5-1 to TRBJ2-3, with 11 nucleotides matching TRBD1. The germline V gene encodes CDR1 SGHRS and CDR2 YFSETQ. The CDR3 contains 15 residues. The V segment lost 3 bases and the J segment 6 bases; nucleotides outside the gene matches: 6. Here the CDR3 DNA reads TGCGCCAGCAGCTCTCGGACAGGGGGCGCGGATACGCAGTATTTT. Its translation is CASSSRTGGADTQYF.

This clonotype was detected a few times. This rearrangement joins TRBV27 to TRBJ2-7, with a possible D match to TRBD1 (6 bases). CDR1 is MNHEY and CDR2 is SMNVEV in the germline V gene (reference sequence). V was cut by 3 bases and J by 1 base, with 13 bases left in between. This CDR3 has 15 amino acids. The CDR3 nucleotides read TGTGCCAGCAGTTTCATAGGGGACACTTCCTACGAGCAGTACTTC. Translated, it gives CASSFIGDTSYEQYF.

This clonotype occurred a few times. In DNA, the CDR3 is TGCAGCGTTGATGGGCCCCCCGATGATTATGGCTACACCTTC. It is translated as CSVDGPPDDYGYTF. The rearrangement uses TRBV29-1 and TRBJ1-2; D is ambiguous. V was shortened by 3 bases and J by 5 bases, with 16 bases between the two germline ends. Germline lookup yields CDR1 SQVTM and CDR2 ANQGSEA. This CDR3 contains 14 residues.

There are a few counts of this clonotype. The chain has TRBV10-3 and TRBJ2-7, with 7 bases that match TRBD1. The CDR3 extends over 15 amino acids. The germline CDR1 and CDR2 sequences are ENHRY and SYGVKD. V lost 5 bases, J lost 4 bases, and 11 bases stayed unmatched. The CDR3 here is CAISPDRAPAYEQYF. Written as DNA, the CDR3 is TGTGCCATCAGTCCAGACAGGGCGCCCGCTTACGAGCAGTACTTC.

The V gene is TRBV5-4, the J gene TRBJ2-7; tentative D call: TRBD1 (6 bases). This CDR3 has 14 residues. Trimming pared 2 bases from V and 9 bases from J, leaving 18 bases between. Germline V gene lookup returns CDR1 SGHNT and CDR2 YYREEE (reference sequence). In nucleotides, the CDR3 is TGTGCCAGCAGCTTTCGTGGGGGCCAACCGGCGCAGTACTTC. Translation gives CASSFRGGQPAQYF.

This clonotype was counted only a few times. The rearrangement uses TRBV9 and TRBJ2-3; D is possibly TRBD1 or TRBD2 (5 bases each). The CDR3 is made up of 14 amino acids. Looked up from germline, CDR1 is SGDLS and CDR2 is YYNGEE. The V gene lost 0 bases and the J gene lost 2 bases, with 7 bases spanning the gap. The CDR3 DNA sequence: TGTGCCAGCAGCGTAGTAGGGACCACAGATACGCAGTATTTT. Translation gives CASSVVGTTDTQYF.

The chain has TRBV19 and TRBJ2-6; 7 bases are a match to TRBD2. The ends lost 5 bases at V and 0 bases at J; junction bases unmatched: 10. CDR1 is LNHDA, CDR2 SQIVND, per germline (reference sequence). The CDR3 is 18 residues long. CDR3 residues: CASSFVSGEFSGANVLTF. The CDR3 DNA follows: TGTGCCAGTAGTTTCGTCAGCGGGGAATTCTCTGGGGCCAACGTCCTGACTTTC. Drawing the rest from reference TRBV19 and TRBJ2-6, the complete variable domain is DGGITQSPKYLFRKEGQNVTLSCEQNLNHDAMYWYRQDPGQGLRLIYYSQIVNDFQKGDIAEGYSVSREKKESFPLTVTSAQKNPTAFYLCASSFVSGEFSGANVLTFGAGSRLTVL.

This sequence joins TRBV29-1 and TRBJ2-7, with D possibly matching TRBD1 (5 bases). V dropped 7 bases and J dropped 0 bases, with 10 bases sitting between them. Germline V gene data show CDR1 as SQVTM and CDR2 as ANQGSEA. The CDR3 length is 12 residues. CDR3 in DNA: TGCAGCGCAGCAGACAGCTCCTACGAGCAGTACTTC. It codes for CSAADSSYEQYF.

This clonotype was found a few times. This rearrangement joins TRBV5-6 to TRBJ2-7; 10 nucleotides match TRBD1. The CDR3 runs 16 residues. J lost 0 bases, V lost 3 bases, and 6 bases had no gene match. Germline V gives CDR1 SGHDT, CDR2 YYEEEE. The CDR3 protein is CASSSTGTGVSYEQYF. CDR3 DNA sequence: TGTGCCAGCAGCTCTACCGGGACAGGGGTCTCCTACGAGCAGTACTTC.

This clonotype was counted a few times. The V and J genes are TRBV4-1 and TRBJ2-3; TRBD1 matches 10 bases. J was trimmed by 3 bases and V by 0 bases; bases with no gene match: 3. The germline V gene encodes CDR1 MGHRA and CDR2 YSYEKL. CDR3 length: 16 residues. The CDR3 here is CASSQDKGQGTDTQYF. The DNA of the CDR3 is TGCGCCAGCAGCCAAGATAAGGGACAGGGGACAGATACGCAGTATTTT.

Concerning this clonotype itself: At one of its ends the junction is not consistent with the germline gene, which may arise from a read error. The rearrangement links TRBV3-1 to TRBJ2-1, with 8 nucleotides matching TRBD2. The germline V gene encodes CDR1 LGHDT and CDR2 YNNKEL (reference sequence). The CDR3 consists of 16 residues. The CDR3 sequence: CASSPLVSGSIHEQLF. The CDR3 DNA reads TGTGCCAGCAGCCCCCTGGTGAGCGGGAGTATCCATGAGCAGCTCTTC.